This paragraph covers one T cell receptor (beta chain) sequence. The CDR3 is 12 residues long. Trimming left V 5 bases short and J 8 bases short, with 12 bases between. Germline CDR1 is MNHEY and CDR2 is SVGAGI. How the authors handled the data: The assay estimated nucleated cells by amplifying reference gene primers. Sequencing was performed with immunoSEQ multiplex PCR; in TCRdb, only in-frame clones are kept and a portion is missing. V and J calls and clone size are as listed in that table; D and trimming were resolved from the DNA. This table has 130,000 to 150,000 clones, roughly 81% appearing once. This specimen belongs to a study of blood T cell repertoires in COVID-19. As for the study in general: Sites in the United States, Italy and Spain provided acute and convalescent COVID-19 samples. PBMCs, B-cell-depleted T cells, or T cells were the source of the cDNA or gDNA that made up the material.

The chain joins TRBV6-5 to TRBJ1-2; tentative D call: TRBD1 (6 bases). Sequencing input: peripheral blood. This TCR came from a human donor with acute or convalescent COVID-19. The donor label of this sample is uncertain. The CDR3 sequence: CASSPRTVGYTF. DNA for the CDR3: TGTGCCAGCAGTCCCCGGACAGTCGGCTACACCTTC.